This T cell receptor beta chain was identified during a study of shared clonotypes between healthy human individuals. Study overall: Researchers drew samples from a couple of women and three men aged 18 to 49. Each donor had three CD4 naive, three CD4 memory, two CD8 naive and one CD8 memory plate.

At a deep level, the assay was run. Each subset's genomic DNA was shared equally among a number of immunoSEQ plates. Repertoires were generated with immunoSEQ multiplex PCR, while TCRdb's copy carries only in-frame clones and drops some. Among approximately 2,000,000 clones, about nine tenths were seen once, and the ten largest hold around 0.4%. The source is a man between 18 and 29 years old in good health. Some clones in this sample may be carry-over from other donors' samples. The specimen was naive CD4+ T cells from PBMCs. Indicated subset: CD45RA+ positively selected.

The CDR3 DNA sequence: TGTGCCAGCAGTTCACAATTGGCATACGAGCAGTACTTC. Translation: CASSSQLAYEQYF. This sequence joins TRBV2 and TRBJ2-7; D remains ambiguous. CDR3 length: 13 residues. The germline gives CDR1 SNHLY, CDR2 FYNNEI. The germline V and J ends were trimmed by 5 bases and 4 bases, with 12 bases remaining between them.